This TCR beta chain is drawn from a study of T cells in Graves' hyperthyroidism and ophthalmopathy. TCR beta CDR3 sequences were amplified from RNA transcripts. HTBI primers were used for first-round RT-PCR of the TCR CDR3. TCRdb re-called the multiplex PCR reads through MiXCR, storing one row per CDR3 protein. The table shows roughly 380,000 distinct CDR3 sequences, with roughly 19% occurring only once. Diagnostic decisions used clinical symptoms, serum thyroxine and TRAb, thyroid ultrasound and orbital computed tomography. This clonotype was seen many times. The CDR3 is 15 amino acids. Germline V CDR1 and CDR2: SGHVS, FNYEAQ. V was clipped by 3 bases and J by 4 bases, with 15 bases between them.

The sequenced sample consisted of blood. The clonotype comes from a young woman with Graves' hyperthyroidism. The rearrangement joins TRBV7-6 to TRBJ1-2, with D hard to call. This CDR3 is CASSFSRSRLYGYTF. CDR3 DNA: TGTGCCAGCAGCTTTTCCAGGTCGAGACTCTATGGCTACACCTTC.